This T cell receptor beta chain was observed in a study of CD8+CD57+ T cells in acquired aplastic anemia. Study summary: The study obtained 8.5 million to 12 million reads on average for CD4+ cells from healthy donors. Overall study findings and caveats: Patients shared 25 to 30 CD8+ CDR3 sequences with controls. Significance was not reached for CD8+ Simpson's diversity between patients and controls.

Turning to this clonotype: Antigen unknown. A much larger clone sits a single nucleotide away, making a read error possible.

V dropped 3 bases and J dropped 2; count of bases not matched to a gene: 4. Germline V gives CDR1 LNHDA, CDR2 SQIVND (reference sequence). CDR3 size: 14 residues. Researchers used genomic DNA as the template to profile TCR beta VDJ and CDR3. TCRdb re-called the reads through MiXCR, storing one row per CDR3 protein. The sample carries some 240,000 distinct CDR3 sequences, 34% recorded once. Specimen: sorted CD4+, CD8+, or CD8+CD57+ T cells (not recorded which) from PBMCs. The V call is TRBV19, the J call TRBJ2-7; 7 nucleotides agree with TRBD2. The TCR was taken from a human donor in good health, serving as a control. The CDR3: CASSIGGFTYEQYF. In DNA, the CDR3 is TGTGCCAGTAGTATCGGGGGGTTCACCTACGAGCAGTACTTC.